These T cell receptor beta chains were read from a single sample in a study of CD8 T cells in Susac syndrome. TCRdb reanalysed the immunoSEQ multiplex PCR reads using MiXCR and keeps one entry per CDR3 protein. The table shows about 130,000 distinct CDR3 sequences, with more than 90% occurring only once. Input material: CD4+ T cells from PBMCs. The receptors here all came from a human donor in good health. CDR3s include the opening cysteine and the closing phenylalanine or tryptophan. Fields, in order: CDR3 protein, CDR3 DNA, D gene, V gene, J gene, clone size. D genes are given only for firm matches. Rows may omit the clone size; those that give it use once, few, many or a size class.

CSAEGGVQETQYF	TGCAGCGCGGAAGGCGGCGTACAAGAGACCCAGTACTTC	-	TRBV29-1	TRBJ2-5	-
CSVGDNQPQHF	TGCAGCGTTGGTGATAATCAGCCCCAGCATTTT	-	TRBV29-1	TRBJ1-5	-
CASSEGGGSRVTTQYF	TGTGCCAGCAGTGAAGGGGGGGGGTCCCGAGTGACGACCCAGTACTTC	TRBD2	TRBV2	TRBJ2-5	-
CASSSGGQPQHF	TGTGCCAGTAGTTCAGGGGGACAGCCCCAGCATTTT	TRBD1	TRBV19	TRBJ1-5	few
CSASVSGTNNEQFF	TGCAGTGCTAGTGTGAGCGGGACAAACAATGAGCAGTTCTTC	-	TRBV20-1	TRBJ2-1	-
CASSPLDNSYEQYF	TGTGCCAGCTCACCACTCGACAATTCCTACGAGCAGTACTTC	-	TRBV18	TRBJ2-7	-
CASSSNRVGYTF	TGTGCCAGCAGCTCAAACAGGGTTGGCTACACCTTC	-	TRBV5-6	TRBJ1-2	-
CASRLFRAYEQYF	TGTGCCAGCAGACTGTTCAGGGCCTACGAGCAGTACTTC	-	TRBV6-6	TRBJ2-7	-
CASSQARSLQYF	TGTGCCAGCAGCCAAGCCCGCTCATTACAGTACTTC	-	TRBV14	TRBJ2-4	-
CASSPRGVETQYF	TGTGCCAGCTCACCACGCGGGGTAGAGACCCAGTACTTC	-	TRBV18	TRBJ2-5	few
CSVSGGSSGGSGELFF	TGCAGCGTCTCCGGAGGGTCTAGCGGGGGGTCCGGGGAGCTGTTTTTT	TRBD2	TRBV29-1	TRBJ2-2	-
CASSLTKSYEQYF	TGTGCCAGCAGCTTGACAAAGTCCTACGAGCAGTACTTC	-	TRBV7-9	TRBJ2-7	-
CASSSRGTEAFF	TGTGCCAGCAGTTCTAGAGGGACTGAAGCTTTCTTT	-	TRBV6-5	TRBJ1-1	-
CASSPQRAQETQYF	TGTGCCAGCAGCCCCCAACGGGCACAAGAGACCCAGTACTTC	-	TRBV7-9	TRBJ2-5	-
CASSIGEGAQHF	TGTGCCAGCAGCATCGGAGAGGGAGCCCAGCATTTT	-	TRBV28	TRBJ1-5	-
CASSLMGRSSYEQYF	TGTGCCAGCAGCTTAATGGGCAGAAGCTCCTACGAGCAGTACTTC	-	TRBV7-2	TRBJ2-7	once
CASSPRHGPYEQYF	TGTGCCAGCAGCCCCCGACACGGTCCCTACGAGCAGTACTTC	-	TRBV3-1	TRBJ2-7	-
CASSEKGAGKNIQYF	TGTGCCAGCAGTGAAAAGGGGGCTGGCAAAAACATTCAGTACTTC	TRBD1	TRBV2	TRBJ2-4	-
CASSSGTPGAGEQYF	TGTGCCAGCAGCTCCGGGACCCCCGGCGCGGGGGAGCAGTACTTC	-	TRBV7-9	TRBJ2-7	-
CASSVGNQETQYF	TGTGCCAGCAGTGTAGGCAACCAAGAGACCCAGTACTTC	-	TRBV6-1	TRBJ2-5	-
CASSIDRSVRVGGYTF	TGTGCCAGTAGTATAGATCGCTCAGTCCGAGTGGGGGGCTACACCTTC	-	TRBV19	TRBJ1-2	once
CASSATSGRAYEQYF	TGCGCCAGCAGCGCTACTAGCGGGAGAGCCTACGAGCAGTACTTC	TRBD2	TRBV5-1	TRBJ2-7	-
CASRMTGNQPQHF	TGTGCCAGCAGAATGACAGGAAATCAGCCCCAGCATTTT	-	TRBV6-5	TRBJ1-5	-